This T cell receptor beta chain was identified during a study of CD8+ T cells in alopecia areata. Study outcomes and limitations: Normal skin's resident alphabeta T cells are sequenced alongside lesional scalp T cells.

RNA extraction was followed by reverse transcription into cDNA, which acted as the sequencing template. The repertoire was sequenced with immunoSEQ multiplex PCR; TCRdb's copy has only in-frame clones and lacks some. The profile shows 110,000 or so clones, 55% to 70% of them singletons. As concerns this clone: Antigen unknown.

The sequence was obtained from a human donor in good health. The specimen sequenced was CD4+ T cells sorted from blood.

The CDR3 bases are TGTGCCAGCATGGGGCCCTCGGATACGCAGTATTTT. This codes for CASMGPSDTQYF. The chain has TRBV6-6 and TRBJ2-3, with a tentative D call TRBD1 (5 bases). Per germline, CDR1 MNHNY and CDR2 SVGAGI (reference sequence). This CDR3 is 12 amino acids long. Trimming shortened V by 7 bases and J by 6 bases, and 11 bases separated the two germline ends.